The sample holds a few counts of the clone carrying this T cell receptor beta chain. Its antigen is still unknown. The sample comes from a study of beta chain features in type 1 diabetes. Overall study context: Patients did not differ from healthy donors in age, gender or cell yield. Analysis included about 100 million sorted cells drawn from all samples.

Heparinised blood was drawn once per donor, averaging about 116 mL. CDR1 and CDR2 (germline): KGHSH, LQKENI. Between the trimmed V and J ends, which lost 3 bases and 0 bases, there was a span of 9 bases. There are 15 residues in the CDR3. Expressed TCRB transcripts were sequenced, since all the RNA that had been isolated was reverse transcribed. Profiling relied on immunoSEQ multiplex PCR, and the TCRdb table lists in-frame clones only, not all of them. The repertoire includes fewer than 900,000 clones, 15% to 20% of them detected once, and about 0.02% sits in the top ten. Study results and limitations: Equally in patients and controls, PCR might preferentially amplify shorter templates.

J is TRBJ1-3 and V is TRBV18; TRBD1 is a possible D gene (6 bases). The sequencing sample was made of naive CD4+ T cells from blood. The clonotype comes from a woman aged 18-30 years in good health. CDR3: CASSPQGTSGNTIYF. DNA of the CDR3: TGTGCCAGCTCACCTCAGGGGACCTCTGGAAACACCATATATTTT.